Listed below are T cell receptor beta chains from one sample, sequenced in a study of cytomegalovirus exposure and HLA in healthy donors. Clones were read by immunoSEQ multiplex PCR, and TCRdb kept only the in-frame ones, dropping some. The table shows some 160,000 clones, with more than 70% occurring only once. The specimen sequenced was PBMCs. The receptors derive from a man between 18 and 29 years old in good health and CMV-seronegative. Both conserved end residues are part of each CDR3. D genes are given only for firm matches. Clone size, where shown, is once, few, many, or a class for clones that have expanded.

TRBJ1-3 | . | TRBV28 | . | TGTGCCAGCAGTGCAACGACAGCCTCGTTGATACACACCATATATTTT | CASSATTASLIHTIYF
TRBJ2-3 | . | TRBV19 | . | TGTGCCAGCCACCTAACGGGAACAGATACGCAGTATTTT | CASHLTGTDTQYF
TRBJ1-1 | . | TRBV7-6 | TRBD1 | TGTGCCAGCAGCCCTATTGGACAGGGAGCGAATGAAGCTTTCTTT | CASSPIGQGANEAFF
TRBJ1-1 | . | TRBV10-3 | . | TGTGCCATCAGTGCTGGGGACAACATGAACACTGAAGCTTTCTTT | CAISAGDNMNTEAFF
TRBJ1-1 | . | TRBV6-5 | . | TGTGCCAGCAGCCACAGGGCGGAAGGGACTGAAGCTTTCTTT | CASSHRAEGTEAFF
TRBJ2-7 | . | TRBV19 | TRBD1 | TGTGCCAGTAGTATCTCCGGGACAGAGGGCTACGAGCAGTACTTC | CASSISGTEGYEQYF
TRBJ1-5 | . | TRBV6-5 | TRBD1 | TGTGCCAGCAGTAGGACAGGAAATCAGCCCCAGCATTTT | CASSRTGNQPQHF
TRBJ2-3 | once | TRBV6-5 | . | TGTGCCAGCATCCGAGGACTCGGCGGCACAGATACGCAGTATTTT | CASIRGLGGTDTQYF
TRBJ1-5 | . | TRBV18 | . | TGTGCCAGCTCACTACAGGAAAGCAATCAGCCCCAGCATTTT | CASSLQESNQPQHF
TRBJ1-5 | . | TRBV5-1 | TRBD1 | TGCGCCAGCAACGAAGGGACAGGGAGCAATCAGCCCCAGCATTTT | CASNEGTGSNQPQHF
TRBJ1-2 | . | TRBV6-6 | TRBD1 | TGTGCCAGCAGTACCGGGACAGGGAACTATGGCTACACCTTC | CASSTGTGNYGYTF
TRBJ1-3 | . | TRBV6-5 | . | TGTGCCAGCAGCTGGGCGGGGCAGTCTGGAAACACCATATATTTT | CASSWAGQSGNTIYF
TRBJ2-7 | . | TRBV4-2 | . | TGTGCCAGCAGCCAAGAGGTGGCTTCCCCCTTTTACGAGCAGTACTTC | CASSQEVASPFYEQYF
TRBJ1-5 | . | TRBV7-2 | TRBD1 | TGTGCCAGTAAATTGGGGACAGGAAATCAGCCCCAGCATTTT | CASKLGTGNQPQHF
TRBJ1-5 | . | TRBV6-4 | . | TGTGCCAGCAGTGACCGGGACATCGCGGAGAAAAGCAATCAGCCCCAGCATTTT | CASSDRDIAEKSNQPQHF
TRBJ1-3 | . | TRBV5-6 | . | TGTGCCAGCAGCTTGGAAGGGGGTGGAAACACCATATATTTT | CASSLEGGGNTIYF
TRBJ2-1 | . | TRBV5-4 | TRBD2 | TGTGCCAGCAGCTTGAATAAAGGCGGGAGGGCCGTTGAGCAGTTCTTC | CASSLNKGGRAVEQFF
TRBJ1-6 | . | TRBV6-6 | . | TGTGCCAGCAGTCCTACAAAGGGGCTTTATAATTCACCCCTCCACTTT | CASSPTKGLYNSPLHF
TRBJ2-1 | . | TRBV6-1 | . | TGTGCCAGCAGTGAAAGTGGCAGAAGCTCCTACAATGAGCAGTTCTTC | CASSESGRSSYNEQFF
TRBJ2-7 | . | TRBV4-1 | . | TGCGCCAGCAGCCAAGGTGTTAACTACGAGCAGTACTTC | CASSQGVNYEQYF
TRBJ1-2 | . | TRBV4-3 | . | TGCGCCAGCAGCCAAGATTTCGGCTATGGCTACACCTTC | CASSQDFGYGYTF
TRBJ2-5 | . | TRBV7-9 | TRBD2 | TGTGCCAGCAGCCCCCCTTTACTAGCGGGGGGTCAAGAGACCCAGTACTTC | CASSPPLLAGGQETQYF
TRBJ1-3 | . | TRBV29-1 | TRBD1 | TGCAGCGGACAGGGGCTATCTGGAAACACCATATATTTT | CSGQGLSGNTIYF
TRBJ2-3 | . | TRBV5-4 | TRBD1 | TGTGCCAGCTCCCCAGGGGGTTCCTTCACAGATACGCAGTATTTT | CASSPGGSFTDTQYF
TRBJ2-1 | . | TRBV2 | . | TGTGCCAGCACCCTGGGGGGCTACAATGAGCAGTTCTTC | CASTLGGYNEQFF
TRBJ2-3 | . | TRBV7-2 | TRBD2 | TGTGCCAGCAGTGGAACTAGCGGGAGTGGGTATACGCAGTATTTT | CASSGTSGSGYTQYF
TRBJ2-3 | once | TRBV30 | . | TGTGCCTGGAGGTTACTAGCAGATACGCAGTATTTT | CAWRLLADTQYF
TRBJ2-3 | . | TRBV7-9 | . | TGTGCCAGCAGCTTTTTTGGGCAGCTACGAAGCACAGATACGCAGTATTTT | CASSFFGQLRSTDTQYF
TRBJ2-2 | . | TRBV2 | . | TGTGCCAGCAGTCGTAGGCAGGGGACCACCGGGGAGCTGTTTTTT | CASSRRQGTTGELFF
TRBJ2-5 | . | TRBV29-1 | . | TGCAGCGTTAATCTGCTAGGGGAAGGAGAGACCCAGTACTTC | CSVNLLGEGETQYF
TRBJ2-1 | few | TRBV6-6 | TRBD2 | TGTGCCAGCAGTCGACTAGCGGGAGGGGGTTACAATGAGCAGTTCTTC | CASSRLAGGGYNEQFF
TRBJ2-3 | . | TRBV10-1 | . | TGCGCCAGCAGTGAAGGGGGTAGCACAGATACGCAGTATTTT | CASSEGGSTDTQYF
TRBJ2-7 | . | TRBV10-3 | TRBD1 | TGTGCCATCAGTGAGTCGGGCAGGGGGCACGAGCAGTACTTC | CAISESGRGHEQYF
TRBJ2-3 | . | TRBV5-4 | . | TGTGCCAGCAGCTCTCGCACAGATACGCAGTATTTT | CASSSRTDTQYF
TRBJ2-5 | . | TRBV28 | . | TGTGCCAGCAGTTTAATGTTAGCCGCCCAAGAGACCCAGTACTTC | CASSLMLAAQETQYF
TRBJ1-5 | . | TRBV6-1 | . | TGTGCCAGCAGCGAAACTACAGGGTTGTTAAGCAATCAGCCCCAGCATTTT | CASSETTGLLSNQPQHF
TRBJ2-3 | . | TRBV4-2 | TRBD2 | TGTGCCAGCAGCCAAGATCGGGGGGGGCCAGATACGCAGTATTTT | CASSQDRGGPDTQYF
TRBJ1-5 | . | TRBV28 | . | TGTGCCAGCAGTCCATCCCCGAGGGAAAGCAATCAGCCCCAGCATTTT | CASSPSPRESNQPQHF